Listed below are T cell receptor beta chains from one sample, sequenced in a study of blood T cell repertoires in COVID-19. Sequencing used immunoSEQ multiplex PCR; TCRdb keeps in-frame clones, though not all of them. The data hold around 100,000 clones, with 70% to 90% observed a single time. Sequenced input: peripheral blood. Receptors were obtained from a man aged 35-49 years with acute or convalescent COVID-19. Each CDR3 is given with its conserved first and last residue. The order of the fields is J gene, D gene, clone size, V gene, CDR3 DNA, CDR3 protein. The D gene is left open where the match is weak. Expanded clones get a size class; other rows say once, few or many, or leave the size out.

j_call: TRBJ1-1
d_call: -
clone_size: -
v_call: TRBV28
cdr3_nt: TGTGCCAGCAGTATCAGGGGGAACACTGAAGCTTTCTTT
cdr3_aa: CASSIRGNTEAFF

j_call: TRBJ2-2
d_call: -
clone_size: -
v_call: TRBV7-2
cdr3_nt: TGTGCCAGCAGCTTAGGGACATCGAACACCGGGGAGCTGTTTTTT
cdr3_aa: CASSLGTSNTGELFF

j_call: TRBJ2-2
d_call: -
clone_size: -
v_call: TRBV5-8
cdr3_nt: TGTGCCAGCACCCTCGACGGGGATTTGATCACCGGGGAGCTGTTTTTT
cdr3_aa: CASTLDGDLITGELFF

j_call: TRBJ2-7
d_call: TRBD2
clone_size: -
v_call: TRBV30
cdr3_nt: TGTGCCTGGAGTGGCCAGGGACTACCGACGGACGAGCAGTACTTC
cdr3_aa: CAWSGQGLPTDEQYF

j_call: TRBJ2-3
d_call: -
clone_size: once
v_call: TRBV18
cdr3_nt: TGTGCCAGCTCACCCAGGCAGGCCCGCACAGATACGCAGTATTTT
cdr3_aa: CASSPRQARTDTQYF

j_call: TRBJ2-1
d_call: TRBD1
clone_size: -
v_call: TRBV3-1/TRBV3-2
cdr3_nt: TGTGCCAGCAGCCAAGTAGGGGGCGGAACAAATGAGCAGTTCTTC
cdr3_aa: CASSQVGGGTNEQFF

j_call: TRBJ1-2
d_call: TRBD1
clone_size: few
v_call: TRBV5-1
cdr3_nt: TGCGCCAGCAGCTTGGGTGGACAGGGGAGAGTCGGCTACACCTTC
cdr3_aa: CASSLGGQGRVGYTF

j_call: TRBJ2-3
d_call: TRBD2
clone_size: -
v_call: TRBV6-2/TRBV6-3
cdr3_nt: TGTGCCAGCAGTTACTCAGCGGGGGGGCCAGATACGCAGTATTTT
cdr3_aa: CASSYSAGGPDTQYF

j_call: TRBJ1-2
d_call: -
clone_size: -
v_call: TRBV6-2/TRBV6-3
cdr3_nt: TGTGCCAGCAGTTACGAGGAGAGCTTTGGCTACACCTTC
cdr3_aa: CASSYEESFGYTF

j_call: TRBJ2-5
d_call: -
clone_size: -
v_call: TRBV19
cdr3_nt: TGTGCCAGTAGTATAGGGAGAACGGTCCAAGAGACCCAGTACTTC
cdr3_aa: CASSIGRTVQETQYF

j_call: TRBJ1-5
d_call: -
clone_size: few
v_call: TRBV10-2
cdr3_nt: TGCGCCAGCAGTGAGTCGGGGCGAACGCCCCAGCATTTT
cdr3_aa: CASSESGRTPQHF

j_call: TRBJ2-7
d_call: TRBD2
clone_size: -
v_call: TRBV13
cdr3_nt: TGTGCCAGCAGCTCGCAACTAGCGGGAGTGGAGCAGTACTTC
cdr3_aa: CASSSQLAGVEQYF

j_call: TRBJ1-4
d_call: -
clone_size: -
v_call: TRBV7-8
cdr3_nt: TGTGCCAGCAGCTTAGGCCCAGGGTTTCGTGGGGCTAATGAAAAACTGTTTTTT
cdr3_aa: CASSLGPGFRGANEKLFF

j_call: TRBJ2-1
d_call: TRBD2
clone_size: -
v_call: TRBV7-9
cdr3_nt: TGTGCCAGCAGCCCCCGGGGGGGCAAGTACAATGAGCAGTTCTTC
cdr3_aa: CASSPRGGKYNEQFF

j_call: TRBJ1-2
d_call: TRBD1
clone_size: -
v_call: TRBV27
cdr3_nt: TGTGCCAGCAGCTACCGGGACAGGGGTTCTCCCCGCACCTTC
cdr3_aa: CASSYRDRGSPRTF

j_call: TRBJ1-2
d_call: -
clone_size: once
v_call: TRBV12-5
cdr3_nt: TGTGCTAGTGGCCCTTGGGGGGGGGACCCAAGAAACTATGGCTACACCTTC
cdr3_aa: CASGPWGGDPRNYGYTF

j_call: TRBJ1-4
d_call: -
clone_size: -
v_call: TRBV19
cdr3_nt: TGTGCCAGTAGCAGGAACAGGGCTGCAACTAATGAAAAACTGTTTTTT
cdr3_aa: CASSRNRAATNEKLFF

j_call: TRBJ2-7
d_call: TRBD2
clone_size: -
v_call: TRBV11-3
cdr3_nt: TGTGCCAGCAGCCGGCCGGGACTAGATCCTACCTACGAGCAGTACTTC
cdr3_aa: CASSRPGLDPTYEQYF

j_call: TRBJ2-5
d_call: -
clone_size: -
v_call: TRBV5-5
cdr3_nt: TGTGCCAGCAGCGGCAGGTCCGGGACTCTCCAAGAGACCCAGTACTTC
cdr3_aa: CASSGRSGTLQETQYF

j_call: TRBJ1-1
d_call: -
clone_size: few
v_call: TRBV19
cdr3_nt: TGTGCCAGTAGTATACAGGTGAACACTGAAGCTTTCTTT
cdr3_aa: CASSIQVNTEAFF

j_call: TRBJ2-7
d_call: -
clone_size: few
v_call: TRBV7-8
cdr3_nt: TGTGCCAGCAGCTTAGCCCAAGACAGTACCTACGAGCAGTACTTC
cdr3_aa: CASSLAQDSTYEQYF

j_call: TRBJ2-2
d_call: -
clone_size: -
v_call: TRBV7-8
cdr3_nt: TGTGCCAGCAGCCAAGGTGGCCGGAGGGGGCGGATAGGGGAGCTGTTTTTT
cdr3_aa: CASSQGGRRGRIGELFF

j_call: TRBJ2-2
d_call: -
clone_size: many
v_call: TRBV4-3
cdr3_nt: TGCGCCAGCAGCCAAGGCGGGTGGCGGACCGGGGAGCTGTTTTTT
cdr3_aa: CASSQGGWRTGELFF

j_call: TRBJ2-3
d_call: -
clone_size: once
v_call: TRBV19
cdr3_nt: TGTGCCAGTAGTAAGCCCCACAGGGTATCAGATACGCAGTATTTT
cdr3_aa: CASSKPHRVSDTQYF

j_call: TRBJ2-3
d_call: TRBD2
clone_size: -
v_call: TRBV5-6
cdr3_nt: TGTGCCAGCAGCTTCCGGGAGGGTTCCGATACGCAGTATTTT
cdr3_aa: CASSFREGSDTQYF

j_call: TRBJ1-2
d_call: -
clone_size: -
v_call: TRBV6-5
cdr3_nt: TGTGCCAGCAGCCAACAGGGAATGGGCTACACCTTC
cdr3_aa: CASSQQGMGYTF

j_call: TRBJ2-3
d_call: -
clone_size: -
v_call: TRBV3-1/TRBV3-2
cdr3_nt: TGTGCCAGCAGCCAGAGGGGGGGCGGCACAGATACGCAGTATTTT
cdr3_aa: CASSQRGGGTDTQYF

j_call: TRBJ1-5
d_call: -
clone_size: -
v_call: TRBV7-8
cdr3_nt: TGTGCCAGCAGCTTAGAAGGACAGCTAAAGGGGCAGCCCCAGCATTTT
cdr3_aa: CASSLEGQLKGQPQHF

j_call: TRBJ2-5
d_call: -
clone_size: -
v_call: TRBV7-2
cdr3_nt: TGTGCCAGCAGCTTCCCTGGCGGCGAGACCCAGTACTTC
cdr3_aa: CASSFPGGETQYF

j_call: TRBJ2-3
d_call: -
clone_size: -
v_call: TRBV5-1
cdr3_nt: TGCGCCAGCAGCTTGGAAGGACAGACAGATACGCAGTATTTT
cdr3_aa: CASSLEGQTDTQYF

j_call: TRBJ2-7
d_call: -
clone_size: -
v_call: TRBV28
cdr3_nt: TGTGCCAGCAGTCCACCCGTCAGATACGAGCAGTACTTC
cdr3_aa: CASSPPVRYEQYF

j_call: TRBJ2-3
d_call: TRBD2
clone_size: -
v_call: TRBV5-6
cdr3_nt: TGTGCCAGCAGCTCCCCGAGGTTTAGCGGGGGTCTCGCAGATACGCAGTATTTT
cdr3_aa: CASSSPRFSGGLADTQYF

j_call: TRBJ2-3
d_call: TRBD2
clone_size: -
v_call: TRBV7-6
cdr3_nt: TGTGCCAGCAGCCTGTATTGGACTAGCGGCACAGATACGCAGTATTTT
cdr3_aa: CASSLYWTSGTDTQYF

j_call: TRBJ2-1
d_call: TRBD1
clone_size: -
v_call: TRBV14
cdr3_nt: TGTGCCAGCAGGCGACAGGGGGCCTTGAATGAGCAGTTCTTC
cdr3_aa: CASRRQGALNEQFF

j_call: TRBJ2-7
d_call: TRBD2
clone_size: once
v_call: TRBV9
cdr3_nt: TGTGCCCGCAGCGTAGGGGCAACGGGGGGGAACTACGAGCAGTACTTC
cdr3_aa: CARSVGATGGNYEQYF

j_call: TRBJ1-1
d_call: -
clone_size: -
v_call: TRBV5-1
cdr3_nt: TGCGCCAGCAGCTTGATACCCGGACTTCGGGCTGAAGCTTTCTTT
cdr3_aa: CASSLIPGLRAEAFF

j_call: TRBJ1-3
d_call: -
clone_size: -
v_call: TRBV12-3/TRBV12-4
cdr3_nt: TGTGCCAGCAGCAACTCTGGAAACACCATATATTTT
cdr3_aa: CASSNSGNTIYF

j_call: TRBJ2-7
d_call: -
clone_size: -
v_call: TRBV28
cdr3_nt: TGTGCCAGCAGCAGACCAGACGGGTCCTACGAGCAGTACTTC
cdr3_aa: CASSRPDGSYEQYF

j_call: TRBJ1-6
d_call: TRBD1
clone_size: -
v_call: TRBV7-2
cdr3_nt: TGTGCCAGCAGCCCCGTTGAGGGGGCGAATTCACCCCTCCACTTT
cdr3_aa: CASSPVEGANSPLHF

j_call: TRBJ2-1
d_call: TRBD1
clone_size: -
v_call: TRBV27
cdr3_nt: TGTGCCAGCAGTATAGGCAGGGGGCTTCGTGAGCAGTTCTTC
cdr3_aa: CASSIGRGLREQFF

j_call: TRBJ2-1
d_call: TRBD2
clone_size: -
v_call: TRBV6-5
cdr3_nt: TGTGCCAGCAGTTACTCAACCGGGAGGTCTGGCAATGAGCAGTTCTTC
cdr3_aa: CASSYSTGRSGNEQFF